The text below deals with one T cell receptor beta chain. The entry originates in a study of blood T cell repertoires in COVID-19. Using immunoSEQ multiplex PCR, the repertoire was profiled, and TCRdb retains in-frame clones only, with some absent. Of 200,000 to 250,000 clones listed, around 90% were seen once; the top ten hold roughly 2.6%. This CDR3 contains 13 residues. CDR1 and CDR2 from the germline V gene are MRHNA and SNTAGT. Deletions cut 2 bases from V and 12 bases from J, with 14 bases between. The sequenced sample consisted of PBMCs or T cells enriched from blood (not recorded which). The origin of this receptor is a woman in her twenties or thirties who had recovered from COVID-19. The V and J genes are TRBV6-4 and TRBJ2-1, with a possible D match to TRBD1 (6 bases). The CDR3 sequence: CASSDGRGSTQFF. DNA of the CDR3: TGTGCCAGCAGTGACGGCAGGGGTAGCACGCAGTTCTTC.